The T cell receptor beta chain under discussion was sequenced for a study of Graves' ophthalmopathy and Graves' hyperthyroidism. Between the trimmed V and J ends, which lost 5 bases and 7 bases, there was a span of 9 bases. This CDR3 is 12 amino acids long. Germline CDR1 reads MNHEY; CDR2 reads SMNVEV (reference sequence). The TCR beta CDR3 regions underwent amplification from RNA transcripts. The authors performed first-round RT-PCR with HTBI primers and then a second-round multiplex PCR. TCRdb re-analysed the multiplex PCR reads in MiXCR, keeping a single row per CDR3 protein. The profile covers approximately 500,000 distinct CDR3 sequences, with 14% appearing a single time and over 7.5% taken by the ten largest. Study observations and caveats: Among expanded thyroid clonotypes above 0.001 frequency, most also occurred in blood.

This clonotype was found many times. The antigen remains undetermined. Ophthalmopathy donors showed moderate-to-severe activity, CAS ≥3, NOSPECS ≥4 and a duration under 3 months. The authors used Ficoll-Paque density gradient centrifugation to separate PBMCs. The input was 7.5 to 10 ml of fresh peripheral blood. Sequenced material: blood. This clonotype originated in a woman aged 25-40 years with Graves' ophthalmopathy. The rearrangement links TRBV27 to TRBJ1-5; D is uncertain. CDR3 residues: CASSRVGQPQHF. The CDR3 DNA sequence: TGTGCCAGCAGTAGGGTTGGCCAGCCCCAGCATTTT.